These T cell receptor beta chains were read from a single sample in a study of CD8+ T cells in alopecia areata. The method was immunoSEQ multiplex PCR; TCRdb's version includes in-frame clones alone and lacks a portion of them. The data contain roughly 76,000 clones, approximately 29% of them singletons. The input for sequencing was CD8+ T cells sorted from blood, taken at week 4, from a patient treated with tofacitinib. The receptors originated from a human donor with alopecia areata. The CDR3 runs from the conserved cysteine through the conserved F or W. D genes are given only for firm matches. Size values are once, few and many counts, or a class for expanded clones, and some rows have none.

D gene | J gene | clone size | V gene | CDR3 DNA | CDR3 protein
- | TRBJ2-1 | - | TRBV5-1 | TGCGCCAGCAGTGAGGGGAATGAGCAGTTCTTC | CASSEGNEQFF
TRBD2 | TRBJ2-7 | - | TRBV7-8 | TGTGCCAGCAGCCCTCGACTAGCGGGAGATCTGGAGCAGTACTTC | CASSPRLAGDLEQYF
- | TRBJ1-2 | - | TRBV29-1 | TGCAGCGCTGATCCGGACGGGAACGTCTATGCCTACACCTTC | CSADPDGNVYAYTF
- | TRBJ2-5 | many | TRBV4-2 | TGTGCCAGCAGCCAAGGACAGCAAGAGACCCAGTACTTC | CASSQGQQETQYF
- | TRBJ2-4 | few | TRBV6-6 | TGTGCCAGCAGATGGACGGACGAGTTCCCCAAAAACATTCAGTACTTC | CASRWTDEFPKNIQYF
- | TRBJ1-2 | - | TRBV9 | TGTGCCAGCAGCGTCAGCTCGGGGGCGTTTGAGGGCTACACCTTC | CASSVSSGAFEGYTF
- | TRBJ2-1 | - | TRBV30 | TGTGCCCATCCCACTAGGGCCAATGAGCAGTTCTTC | CAHPTRANEQFF
- | TRBJ2-1 | - | TRBV19 | TGTGCCAGTAAAGAGGGGGGACTGTTCAATGAGCAGTTCTTC | CASKEGGLFNEQFF
- | TRBJ2-5 | - | TRBV6-5 | TGTGCCAGCAGTTACTCCCCGGAGACCCAGTACTTC | CASSYSPETQYF
- | TRBJ2-1 | - | TRBV5-1 | TGCGCCAGCAGCTCAACAACCTATTCGAGCTCCTACAATGAGCAGTTCTTC | CASSSTTYSSSYNEQFF
TRBD1 | TRBJ2-3 | - | TRBV27 | TGTGCCAGCAGTCCCTCCGGGACAGGCACAGATACGCAGTATTTT | CASSPSGTGTDTQYF
- | TRBJ1-3 | - | TRBV29-1 | TGCAGCGCTGTCGGGGACTCTGGAAACACCATATATTTT | CSAVGDSGNTIYF
- | TRBJ1-5 | few | TRBV7-9 | TGTGCCAGCAGCCCAGGCAATCAGCCCCAGCATTTT | CASSPGNQPQHF
TRBD1 | TRBJ1-4 | - | TRBV30 | TGTGCCTGGAGTGGGGGACAGGGAGATGAAAAACTGTTTTTT | CAWSGGQGDEKLFF
TRBD1 | TRBJ2-5 | - | TRBV27 | TGTGCCAGCAGTCTTCTAGGATTCCAGGGGGCTGATGGAGAGACCCAGTACTTC | CASSLLGFQGADGETQYF
TRBD2 | TRBJ2-5 | - | TRBV29-1 | TGCAGCGCGGGACTAGTACGGGAGACCCAGTACTTC | CSAGLVRETQYF
TRBD2 | TRBJ2-7 | few | TRBV6-1 | TGTGCCAGCAGCTCCGGGGGGCGGGAGGCGGACGAGCAGTACTTC | CASSSGGREADEQYF
- | TRBJ2-7 | - | TRBV4-2 | TGTGCCAGCAGCCAAAGTATGCAGGGCTACGAGCAGTACTTC | CASSQSMQGYEQYF
TRBD2 | TRBJ2-1 | - | TRBV30 | TGTGCCTGGAGTTTTTGGACTAGCCGCAATGAGCAGTTCTTC | CAWSFWTSRNEQFF
TRBD2 | TRBJ2-7 | few | TRBV29-1 | TGCAGCGTTGAGGAGCGGGAGGGCCGGGAGCAGTACTTC | CSVEEREGREQYF
- | TRBJ2-7 | - | TRBV29-1 | TGCAGCGTTGTCTTGCGGGATTACTACGAGCAGTACTTC | CSVVLRDYYEQYF
TRBD1 | TRBJ1-5 | few | TRBV2 | TGTGCCAGCAGTGTGGGACAGGGGGCCGTTCAGCCCCAGCATTTT | CASSVGQGAVQPQHF
TRBD1 | TRBJ2-5 | few | TRBV5-6 | TGTGCCAGCAGCCCGACAGGGGAGATTCGGGAGACCCAGTACTTC | CASSPTGEIRETQYF
- | TRBJ2-7 | - | TRBV29-1 | TGCAGCGTTGAGACACAAGCCTACGAGCAGTACTTC | CSVETQAYEQYF
TRBD1 | TRBJ2-7 | - | TRBV30 | TGTGCCTGGAGTGTATACACAGGGGACGAGCAGTACTTC | CAWSVYTGDEQYF
- | TRBJ2-1 | once | TRBV9 | TGTGCCAGCAGCGACGATGGGCCTGAGCAGTTCTTC | CASSDDGPEQFF
- | TRBJ2-1 | - | TRBV6-5 | TGTGCCAGCAGAGGACGCGGGCCACACAATGAGCAGTTCTTC | CASRGRGPHNEQFF
TRBD1 | TRBJ1-2 | few | TRBV9 | TGTGCCAGCAGCCCCGGGACAGCTCTCTATGGCTACACCTTC | CASSPGTALYGYTF
- | TRBJ2-7 | - | TRBV7-2 | TGTGCCAGCAGCTTAACCTCGGACACCAGAATCTACGAGCAGTACTTC | CASSLTSDTRIYEQYF
- | TRBJ1-1 | - | TRBV5-4 | TGTGCCAGCAGCCCTACCGCCGGGAGGGACACTGAAGCTTTCTTT | CASSPTAGRDTEAFF
- | TRBJ1-5 | few | TRBV4-1 | TGCGCCAGCAGCCAGGGGAATAATCAGCCCCAGCATTTT | CASSQGNNQPQHF
- | TRBJ2-3 | few | TRBV4-1 | TGCGCCAGCAGCCAAGTTCACAGGGCCACAGATACGCAGTATTTT | CASSQVHRATDTQYF
- | TRBJ2-7 | once | TRBV6-1 | TGTGCCAGCAGTGTCGGACCCTCTACAACTTACGAGCAGTACTTC | CASSVGPSTTYEQYF
TRBD2 | TRBJ2-2 | - | TRBV13 | TGTGCCAGCAGCTTAGCCTCCTCTAGCGGGAGATACACCGGGGAGCTGTTTTTT | CASSLASSSGRYTGELFF
- | TRBJ2-1 | - | TRBV11-2 | TGTGCCAGCGGGAGGACCTCCTACAATGAGCAGTTCTTC | CASGRTSYNEQFF
TRBD1 | TRBJ2-3 | - | TRBV25-1 | TGTGCCAGCAGTGAATATTTGGGACAGAGTAGCACAGATACGCAGTATTTT | CASSEYLGQSSTDTQYF
TRBD1 | TRBJ2-7 | - | TRBV25-1 | TGTGCCAGCAGTTTGGACAGGGGCTACGAGCAGTACTTC | CASSLDRGYEQYF
TRBD2 | TRBJ2-3 | - | TRBV7-9 | TGTGCCAGCAGCCGTACTCTAGCGGGATTGGCAGATACGCAGTATTTT | CASSRTLAGLADTQYF
- | TRBJ2-1 | - | TRBV7-9 | TGTGCCAGCAGCTTGACAGCTTACAATGAGCAGTTCTTC | CASSLTAYNEQFF
TRBD2 | TRBJ2-1 | medium-sized | TRBV10-2 | TGCGCCAGCAGTTACGCCGGGACTAGCGGTAACAATGAGCAGTTCTTC | CASSYAGTSGNNEQFF
- | TRBJ2-7 | few | TRBV29-1 | TGCAGCGTTGAGGATTACGAGCAGTACTTC | CSVEDYEQYF
- | TRBJ2-3 | few | TRBV4-3 | TGCGCCAGCAGCCAAGAGAGCGGCACAGATACGCAGTATTTT | CASSQESGTDTQYF
- | TRBJ1-2 | - | TRBV2 | TGTGCCAGCAGTCGAACTTCTGGGGGCTTACCCTATGGCTACACCTTC | CASSRTSGGLPYGYTF
TRBD1 | TRBJ2-7 | - | TRBV29-1 | TGCAGCGTTGAGTTAGGGGGACAGGCTTACGAGCAGTACTTC | CSVELGGQAYEQYF
- | TRBJ1-2 | few | TRBV10-3 | TGTGCCATCAGTGTCGGAGGGGCCAACTATGGCTACACCTTC | CAISVGGANYGYTF
TRBD1 | TRBJ2-3 | few | TRBV29-1 | TGCAGCGTTGAATTCCGACAGGGCCCCACAGATACGCAGTATTTT | CSVEFRQGPTDTQYF
- | TRBJ2-5 | few | TRBV29-1 | TGCAGCGTTGAAGGGGGACTGGCGGGGGAGACCCAGTACTTC | CSVEGGLAGETQYF
- | TRBJ2-7 | few | TRBV5-6 | TGTGCCAGCAGCTTGGTCCGCCCTTACGAGCAGTACTTC | CASSLVRPYEQYF
TRBD2 | TRBJ2-7 | few | TRBV29-1 | TGCAGCGTGGCCGGGACTAGCGGGAGCGAACAGTACTTC | CSVAGTSGSEQYF
- | TRBJ2-5 | few | TRBV4-1 | TGCGCCAGCAGCCAAGCCTCGGGCAGTCAAGAGACCCAGTACTTC | CASSQASGSQETQYF
TRBD2 | TRBJ2-1 | few | TRBV29-1 | TGCAGCGTTGGACTCCCGGGACTAGCGGGTATATTCTTC | CSVGLPGLAGIFF
TRBD1 | TRBJ2-7 | - | TRBV7-9 | TGTGCTTGGACCCGGGACAGGGGTTACGAGCAGTACTTC | CAWTRDRGYEQYF
TRBD1 | TRBJ2-7 | few | TRBV4-1 | TGCGCCAGCAGCCCACAGGGACAGGGAGGCTACGAGCAGTACTTC | CASSPQGQGGYEQYF
TRBD1 | TRBJ2-7 | once | TRBV9 | TGTGCCAGCAGCGTAGGACAGGGGGACTACGAGCAGTACTTC | CASSVGQGDYEQYF
- | TRBJ2-1 | few | TRBV27 | TGTGCCAGCAGTCCCCATTGGAGAAATGAGCAGTTCTTC | CASSPHWRNEQFF
TRBD2 | TRBJ2-7 | - | TRBV5-1 | TGCGCCAGCAGCTTGGCGGGAGGGCCCTACGAGCAGTACTTC | CASSLAGGPYEQYF
- | TRBJ2-7 | - | TRBV4-1 | TGCGCCAGCAGCCACGCGCTAGACTACGAGCAGTACTTC | CASSHALDYEQYF
TRBD2 | TRBJ2-7 | few | TRBV11-2 | TGTGCCAGCAGCAACAAAGCGGGAGGGACCTACGAGCAGTACTTC | CASSNKAGGTYEQYF
TRBD1 | TRBJ2-1 | - | TRBV30 | TGTGCCTGGAGCGAAGGGACAGGGGCGAATGAGCAGTTCTTC | CAWSEGTGANEQFF
TRBD1 | TRBJ1-2 | few | TRBV9 | TGTGCCAGCAGCGTAACAGGGGATGGCTACACCTTC | CASSVTGDGYTF